What follows are 27 T cell receptor beta chains derived from one specimen sequenced in a study of neurological immune-mediated disorders. TCRdb reanalysed the 5' RACE reads using MiXCR and keeps one entry per CDR3 protein. The sample records about 95,000 distinct CDR3 sequences, 3.5% being singletons. The sequenced sample consisted of PBMCs. The receptors stem from a woman between 18 and 30 years old with multiple sclerosis.

This clonotype has at least ten counts. V usage is TRBV4-2 and J usage is TRBJ2-5; D not certain. The CDR3 has 15 residues. CDR1 is LGHNA and CDR2 is YNFKEQ in the germline V gene. Trimming stripped 4 bases from V and 0 bases from J, with 12 bases between. As DNA, the CDR3 is TGTGCCAGCAGCCCCCGAACTGGAGACCAAGAGACCCAGTACTTC. Protein: CASSPRTGDQETQYF.

This clonotype was found many times. The chain is built from TRBV6-5 and TRBJ1-4; D is ambiguous. V lost 2 bases and J lost 3, with 10 bases in between. This CDR3 comprises 15 residues. In germline, CDR1 is MNHEY, CDR2 SVGAGI. The CDR3 region is CASSYLGVSNEKLFF. The CDR3 coding sequence is TGTGCCAGCAGTTACCTGGGTGTCTCTAATGAAAAACTGTTTTTT.

The chain's CDR3 is CASSPPNVEQAGTQYF. The CDR3 nucleotides read TGTGCCAGCTCACCACCGAACGTGGAACAGGCCGGGACCCAGTACTTC. The chain links TRBV18 to TRBJ2-5, with TRBD1 as a possible D gene (5 bases). The V gene lost 0 bases and the J gene lost 7 bases, with 18 bases spanning the gap. Per the germline V gene, CDR1 is KGHSH and CDR2 is LQKENI. This CDR3 is 16 amino acids long.

In this sample, this clonotype turned up a few times. The V and J genes are TRBV6-5 and TRBJ2-2; D remains ambiguous. Germline V gives CDR1 MNHEY, CDR2 SVGAGI. The CDR3 consists of 14 residues. The V end was cut by 0 bases, the J end by 7 bases, with 9 bases between. The CDR3 nucleotides are TGTGCCAGCAGTTACTCGACGGTGATCGGGGAGCTGTTTTTT. It translates to CASSYSTVIGELFF.

This clonotype was seen repeatedly, ten times or more. This chain connects TRBV27 to TRBJ1-1, with TRBD1 matching 7 bases. J was trimmed by 7 bases and V by 4 bases; bases with no gene match: 9. This CDR3 is 14 amino acids long. The V gene's germline CDR1 is MNHEY and CDR2 SMNVEV (reference sequence). This chain's CDR3 is CASSSTGQRYEAFF. CDR3 coding DNA: TGTGCCAGCAGTTCCACGGGACAGAGATATGAAGCTTTCTTT.

This clonotype has ten or more counts. Germline and junction disagree at one end, which may indicate a read error. V and J are TRBV7-7 and TRBJ2-1, with 7 nucleotides matching TRBD1. CDR1 is SSHAT and CDR2 is FNYEAQ in the germline V gene (reference sequence). The CDR3 contains 15 residues. CDR3 nucleotides: TGTGCTAGCAGCTTAGGGACAGAGTCCTACAATGAGCAGTTCTTC. Translating gives CASSLGTESYNEQFF.

There are many counts of this clonotype. The chain joins TRBV20-1 to TRBJ2-2; TRBD2 matches 13 bases. CDR1 DFQATT and CDR2 SNEGSKA come from the germline V gene (reference sequence). V was clipped by 4 bases and J by 4 bases; unmatched bases: 9. There are 17 residues in the CDR3. The CDR3 loop reads CSATNYRLAGGTGELFF. CDR3 nucleotide sequence: TGCAGTGCTACCAATTATCGACTAGCGGGAGGCACCGGGGAGCTGTTTTTT.

In regard to this clonotype: Because the CDR3 is missing its conserved closing phenylalanine or tryptophan, this is likely a read error. This sequence joins TRBV5-1 and TRBJ2-5, with D tentatively TRBD1 (5 bases). V was clipped by 0 bases and J by 4 bases, with 10 bases between them. The CDR3 spans 14 residues. Germline CDR1 SGHRS, CDR2 YFSETQ. DNA for the CDR3: TGCGCCAGCAGCTTGGGCAATGGGGCAGAGACCCAGTACAAC. It yields the protein CASSLGNGAETQYN.

This clonotype was found many times. The chain is built from TRBV12-3 or TRBV12-4 and TRBJ2-7; 7 positions agree with TRBD1. CDR3 length: 16 residues. Trimming took 5 bases from V and 0 from J; bases not matched to a gene: 10. This chain's CDR3 is CASSALQGYGSYEQYF. DNA for the CDR3: TGTGCCAGCAGTGCGCTACAGGGGTATGGCTCCTACGAGCAGTACTTC.

Ten or more counts support this clonotype. As DNA, the CDR3 is TGTGCCAGCAGTTTCTCCATGGAAGGCTACACCTTC. Translating it yields CASSFSMEGYTF. The chain is built from TRBV12-3 or TRBV12-4 and TRBJ1-2; D unclear. The CDR3 loop spans 12 amino acids. Trimming left V 3 bases short and J 8 bases short, with 10 bases between.

This clonotype was picked up many times. The rearrangement links TRBV4-1 to TRBJ2-1, with D perhaps matching TRBD2 (6 bases). V lost 0 bases and J 4 bases, leaving 13 bases between the germline ends. This CDR3 has 16 amino acids. Germline V gene sequence: CDR1 MGHRA, CDR2 YSYEKL. The CDR3 DNA reads as TGCGCCAGCAGCCAAGATACTGGGCGGGGTTACAATGAGCAGTTCTTC. It encodes CASSQDTGRGYNEQFF.

The genes are TRBV19 and TRBJ1-1, with TRBD1 as a possible D gene (5 bases). The CDR3 is 13 amino acids. Trimming shortened V by 5 bases and J by 1 base, and 8 bases separated the two germline ends. CDR1 LNHDA and CDR2 SQIVND come from the germline V gene (reference sequence). The CDR3 protein is CASSVQENTEAFF. CDR3 nucleotide sequence: TGTGCCAGTAGTGTACAGGAGAACACTGAAGCTTTCTTT.

This clonotype was observed at least ten times. The chain combines TRBV7-2 with TRBJ1-5; D is unclear. V gave up 2 bases and J gave up 4 bases, with 6 bases separating them. The CDR3 runs to 13 residues. The V gene's germline CDR1 is SGHTA and CDR2 FQGNSA. The CDR3 coding sequence is TGTGCCAGCAGCTTATCCCCAAATCAGCCCCAGCATTTT. This encodes CASSLSPNQPQHF.

This clonotype was seen at least ten times. The chain links TRBV3-1 to TRBJ2-7, with D unresolved. V lost 3 bases and J lost 11, with 20 bases in between. The CDR3 is made up of 14 amino acids. The germline V gene encodes CDR1 LGHDT and CDR2 YNNKEL (reference sequence). The CDR3 sequence: CASSQRPYSTSKYF. The CDR3 bases are TGTGCCAGCAGCCAGAGGCCGTACTCAACGAGCAAGTACTTC.

In this sample, this clonotype turned up many times. The V call is TRBV9, the J call TRBJ2-1; TRBD2 matches at 7 bases. Germline V gives CDR1 SGDLS, CDR2 YYNGEE. V was pared by 0 bases and J by 2 bases, with 5 bases of the junction left unmatched. The CDR3 spans 16 residues. The CDR3 reads CASSVGGGRTYNEQFF. CDR3 nucleotides: TGTGCCAGCAGCGTAGGAGGCGGGAGAACCTACAATGAGCAGTTCTTC.

Points on this clonotype: One base away lies a much larger clone, so this may be a sequencing read error. The chain carries TRBV20-1 and TRBJ1-5; D call uncertain. The germline V gene encodes CDR1 DFQATT and CDR2 SNEGSKA (reference sequence). This CDR3 contains 13 residues. The CDR3 loop is CSAPGQGNQPQNF. CDR3 nucleotide sequence: TGCAGTGCTCCAGGTCAAGGCAATCAGCCCCAGAATTTT.

This clonotype has ten or more counts. This chain connects TRBV5-1 to TRBJ1-1; D might be TRBD1 (5 bases). This CDR3 has 18 amino acids. V lost 3 bases to trimming and J lost 4 bases, with 25 bases between them. Germline V lookup: CDR1 SGHRS, CDR2 YFSETQ. CDR3 protein: CASSYQTGSMGVVTEAFF. CDR3 sequence (DNA): TGCGCCAGCAGCTACCAGACCGGGAGCATGGGGGTCGTCACTGAAGCTTTCTTT.

This clonotype was counted many times. This chain joins TRBV5-1 and TRBJ1-2, with D perhaps TRBD1 (6 bases). The length of the CDR3 is 14 residues. CDR1 is SGHRS, CDR2 YFSETQ, per germline. Trimming removed 5 bases from V and 7 bases from J, with 18 bases in between. The DNA of the CDR3 is TGCGCCAGCAGGCCCGGGGGGCTGGTAGCTGGCTACACCTTC. This translates into CASRPGGLVAGYTF.

This clonotype was picked up many times. V and J are TRBV3-1 and TRBJ2-7; maybe TRBD1 (6 bases). The V end was cut by 3 bases, the J end by 7 bases, with 10 bases between. Looked up from germline, CDR1 is LGHDT and CDR2 is YNNKEL (reference sequence). There are 12 residues in the CDR3. The DNA for the CDR3 is TGTGCCAGCAGCCAGGGACACACGGAGCAGTACTTC. It is translated as CASSQGHTEQYF.

Many counts were recorded for this clonotype. V usage is TRBV5-1 and J usage is TRBJ2-7; 15 nucleotides agree with TRBD2. V shed 0 bases, J shed 2 bases, and the junction held 12 bases outside the gene matches. CDR1 is SGHRS, CDR2 YFSETQ, per germline. The CDR3 is made up of 20 amino acids. The CDR3, as DNA: TGCGCCAGCAGCTTGGGGACCGGGACTAGCGGGAGGACCGAGACCTACGAGCAGTACTTC. Amino acids: CASSLGTGTSGRTETYEQYF. The complete variable domain, with remaining parts taken from reference TRBV5-1 and TRBJ2-7, reads KAGVTQTPRYLIKTRGQQVTLSCSPISGHRSVSWYQQTPGQGLQFLFEYFSETQRNKGNFPGRFSGRQFSNSRSEMNVSTLELGDSALYLCASSLGTGTSGRTETYEQYFGPGTRLTVT.

This clonotype showed up many times. The chain uses TRBV5-1 and TRBJ2-7, with no clear D. The germline V and J ends were trimmed by 0 bases and 6 bases, with 10 bases remaining between them. CDR3 length: 13 amino acids. From germline, CDR1 is SGHRS and CDR2 YFSETQ. In DNA form, the CDR3 reads TGCGCCAGCAGCTTGGAAGGGTCAGGCGAGCAGTACTTC. Residues: CASSLEGSGEQYF. Using reference TRBV5-1 and TRBJ2-7 for the parts outside the CDR3, the full variable domain is KAGVTQTPRYLIKTRGQQVTLSCSPISGHRSVSWYQQTPGQGLQFLFEYFSETQRNKGNFPGRFSGRQFSNSRSEMNVSTLELGDSALYLCASSLEGSGEQYFGPGTRLTVT.

This clonotype was counted many times. V is TRBV5-1 and J is TRBJ2-7; 7 nucleotides agree with TRBD2. Germline V gene sequence: CDR1 SGHRS, CDR2 YFSETQ. This CDR3 comprises 14 residues. Trimming cost V 0 bases and J 5 bases; bases outside gene matches: 5. The CDR3 protein is CASSLELASDEQYF. The CDR3 coding sequence is TGCGCCAGCAGCTTGGAACTAGCGTCAGACGAGCAGTACTTC.

The chain links TRBV5-1 to TRBJ2-7, with D hard to call. This CDR3 spans 20 amino acids. Per the germline V gene, CDR1 is SGHRS and CDR2 is YFSETQ. V shed 3 bases and J shed 0 bases, with 28 bases lying between them. CDR3 DNA sequence: TGCGCCAGCAGCTCGCCAGGAGTGGCAAGAAATATAACCAGCTCCTACGAGCAGTACTTC. It translates to CASSSPGVARNITSSYEQYF.

This clonotype was recorded many times. This chain uses TRBV27 with TRBJ1-2, with TRBD1 identical over 9 bases. The CDR3 is 14 residues long. Germline V CDR1 and CDR2: MNHEY, SMNVEV (reference sequence). Trimming cost V 6 bases and J 6 bases; bases outside gene matches: 8. CDR3 sequence (DNA): TGTGCCAGCAGCGGTGGGACAGGGAGGAATGGCTACACCTTC. This codes for CASSGGTGRNGYTF.

This clonotype was recorded many times. The DNA for the CDR3 is TGCAGTGCTAGATCATTTCTAGCGGGAGGTCCCCCCTACGAGCAGTACTTC. Translation: CSARSFLAGGPPYEQYF. The chain carries TRBV20-1 and TRBJ2-7; 11 positions agree with TRBD2. Germline V gene data show CDR1 as DFQATT and CDR2 as SNEGSKA (reference sequence). The junction had 11 bases not matched to a gene; V was cut back by 2 bases and J by 2 bases. The CDR3 runs to 17 residues.

There are a few counts of this clonotype. The chain carries TRBV25-1 and TRBJ2-1; 10 bases match TRBD2. J lost 0 bases, V lost 1 base, and 3 bases had no gene match. The CDR3 totals 17 residues. CDR1 MGHDK and CDR2 SYGVNS come from the germline V gene. CDR3 loop: CASSEFQRGGSYNEQFF. The CDR3 nucleotides read TGTGCCAGCAGTGAATTCCAGCGGGGGGGCTCCTACAATGAGCAGTTCTTC.

This clonotype has a count of ten or more. The chain uses TRBV29-1 and TRBJ1-4; no clear D gene. CDR3 length equals 14 residues. V shed 4 bases and J shed 0 bases, with 9 bases lying between them. Germline CDR1 reads SQVTM; CDR2 reads ANQGSEA. The CDR3 DNA reads as TGCAGCGTTGGCGGGAGGTCAACTAATGAAAAACTGTTTTTT. This sequence encodes CSVGGRSTNEKLFF.